The 18 T cell receptor beta chains below all came from one sample that was sequenced in a study of cytomegalovirus exposure and HLA in healthy donors. The primer mix had 60 Vbeta and 13 Jbeta primers. The assay was immunoSEQ multiplex PCR, and TCRdb's table has in-frame clones only and misses some. The profile covers about 160,000 clones, with around 86% appearing a single time and less than 1% taken by the ten largest. Sequencing input: PBMCs. The source is a girl aged 2-9 years in good health and CMV-seropositive.

The rearrangement uses TRBV9 and TRBJ2-7, with 8 bases fitting TRBD2. The J segment lost 1 base and the V segment lost 0 bases, leaving 6 bases of the junction unmatched. CDR3 length: 16 amino acids. CDR1 and CDR2 (germline): SGDLS, YYNGEE. The CDR3 sequence: CASSVASASGSYEQYF. The CDR3 nucleotides are TGTGCCAGCAGCGTAGCTTCGGCTAGCGGGTCCTACGAGCAGTACTTC.

This clone appeared once. The chain carries TRBV30 and TRBJ1-3; 8 bases align to TRBD1. Germline CDR1 is GTSNPN and CDR2 is SVGIG (reference sequence). The V and J ends lost 5 bases and 0 bases, in that order; junction bases with no gene match: 3. The CDR3 runs to 14 residues. Here the CDR3 reads CAWAGGRSGNTIYF. The CDR3 DNA sequence: TGTGCCTGGGCAGGGGGCCGCTCTGGAAACACCATATATTTT.

The V call is TRBV10-3, the J call TRBJ2-2; TRBD2 matches at 9 bases. V dropped 9 bases and J dropped 6; count of bases not matched to a gene: 2. Germline V gives CDR1 ENHRY, CDR2 SYGVKD. The CDR3 length is 12 residues. The CDR3, as DNA: TGTGCCATTGTAGCGGGAGCCGGGGAGCTGTTTTTT. The encoded protein is CAIVAGAGELFF.

The V gene is TRBV29-1, the J gene TRBJ2-3, with a weak D call TRBD2 (6 bases). CDR3 size: 13 residues. V shed 7 bases and J shed 3 bases, with 14 bases lying between them. The germline V gene has CDR1 SQVTM and CDR2 ANQGSEA. The CDR3: CSALGGNTDTQYF. CDR3 DNA: TGCAGCGCCCTCGGAGGGAATACAGATACGCAGTATTTT.

This rearrangement joins TRBV7-3 to TRBJ2-7, with D uncertain. The V and J ends lost 4 bases and 5 bases respectively, with 15 bases between them. Germline values: CDR1 SGHTA, CDR2 FQGTGA. The length of the CDR3 is 14 residues. The CDR3 DNA reads as TGTGCCAGCAGCTCGACTCGTGGAGAAGACGAGCAGTACTTC. The encoded protein is CASSSTRGEDEQYF.

V is TRBV7-9 and J is TRBJ2-7, with D hard to call. V was pared by 5 bases and J by 1 base, with 6 bases between. Germline loops: CDR1 SEHNR, CDR2 FQNEAQ (reference sequence). The CDR3 consists of 12 residues. CDR3 sequence: CASSLSSYEQYF. CDR3 coding DNA: TGTGCCAGCAGCCTCAGTTCCTACGAGCAGTACTTC.

The CDR3 loop reads CASSQGQLYEQYF. As DNA, the CDR3 is TGTGCCAGCAGCCAAGGACAGCTCTACGAGCAGTACTTC. This sequence joins TRBV4-2 and TRBJ2-5, with D possibly TRBD1 on 5 matching bases. The assigned J gene may be wrong: the sequence end matches TRBJ2-7 better. CDR1 and CDR2 from the germline V gene are LGHNA and YNFKEQ. The CDR3 covers 13 residues.

The rearrangement uses TRBV6-4 and TRBJ2-3, with a possible D match to TRBD1 (7 bases). The CDR3 consists of 14 residues. Trimming pared 4 bases from V and 4 bases from J, leaving 12 bases between. The germline V gene encodes CDR1 MRHNA and CDR2 SNTAGT. The CDR3 loop is CASSGQGGADTQYF. The DNA for the CDR3 is TGTGCCAGCAGTGGTCAGGGGGGAGCAGATACGCAGTATTTT.

The rearrangement uses TRBV6-4 and TRBJ2-1, with TRBD1 matching 8 bases. Germline values: CDR1 MRHNA, CDR2 SNTAGT. The CDR3 contains 15 residues. The junction had 4 bases not matched to a gene; V was cut back by 4 bases and J by 2 bases. The CDR3 reads CASSADRDPYNEQFF. The CDR3 DNA follows: TGTGCCAGCAGTGCGGACAGGGACCCCTACAATGAGCAGTTCTTC.

V gene TRBV7-8 combines with J gene TRBJ2-5; TRBD1 aligns across 7 bases. The CDR3 covers 15 residues. Germline CDR1 reads SGHVS; CDR2 reads FQNEAQ. V shed 1 base and J 5 bases; nucleotides not matched to a gene: 7. For the CDR3, the DNA is TGTGCCAGCAGCTTAGGACAGGGACCGGGGGAGACCCAGTACTTC. Translated, it gives CASSLGQGPGETQYF.

The gene calls are TRBV5-1 and TRBJ2-5; 7 bases are a match to TRBD2. Losses at the gene ends were 2 bases for V and 3 bases for J; bases not matched to a gene: 7. CDR3 size: 15 residues. Germline CDR1 reads SGHRS; CDR2 reads YFSETQ. CDR3 amino acids: CASSLAGFPEETQYF. DNA of the CDR3: TGCGCCAGCAGCTTAGCGGGGTTCCCCGAAGAGACCCAGTACTTC.

The gene calls are TRBV29-1 and TRBJ1-2; 7 bases line up with TRBD1. Germline CDR1 SQVTM, CDR2 ANQGSEA. J was trimmed by 0 bases and V by 6 bases; bases with no gene match: 4. The CDR3 extends over 13 amino acids. CDR3 coding DNA: TGCAGCGTGGACAGGTCCACTAACTATGGCTACACCTTC. Its protein product is CSVDRSTNYGYTF.

The rearrangement links TRBV5-1 to TRBJ2-5, with 7 bases fitting TRBD1. The germline V gene has CDR1 SGHRS and CDR2 YFSETQ. Trimming at V came to 4 bases and at J to 2 bases, leaving 2 bases not matched to a gene. This CDR3 contains 13 residues. The CDR3 DNA sequence: TGCGCCAGCAGCGAGGGACAGCAAGAGACCCAGTACTTC. Translating it yields CASSEGQQETQYF.

The chain links TRBV6-1 to TRBJ2-1; D not resolved. In germline, CDR1 is MNHNS, CDR2 SASEGT. The CDR3 loop spans 12 amino acids. V was shortened by 7 bases and J by 10 bases, with 14 bases between the two germline ends. The chain's CDR3 is CASIKLVEEQFF. CDR3 nucleotide sequence: TGTGCCAGCATCAAATTAGTCGAAGAGCAGTTCTTC.

The rearrangement links TRBV4-1 to TRBJ2-2; 7 bases agree with TRBD2. Germline loops: CDR1 MGHRA, CDR2 YSYEKL. The CDR3 loop spans 17 amino acids. V shed 1 base, J shed 3 bases, and the junction held 8 bases outside the gene matches. The chain's CDR3 is CASSQGRGGRDTGELFF. CDR3 nucleotide sequence: TGCGCCAGCAGCCAAGGGAGGGGCGGGAGAGACACCGGGGAGCTGTTTTTT.

The chain links TRBV4-1 to TRBJ1-4; D might be TRBD1 (5 bases). The CDR3 runs to 17 residues. Looked up from germline, CDR1 is MGHRA and CDR2 is YSYEKL. The germline V and J ends were trimmed by 4 bases and 5 bases, with 20 bases remaining between them. CDR3 in DNA: TGCGCCAGCAGCCTAAGAGGTACGGGGGAGTGGAATGAAAAACTGTTTTTT. Protein: CASSLRGTGEWNEKLFF.

This chain connects TRBV2 to TRBJ1-2; the D gene is possibly TRBD1 (6 bases). The CDR3 runs 15 residues. The germline V gene has CDR1 SNHLY and CDR2 FYNNEI. V lost 5 bases and J lost 5, with 18 bases in between. The CDR3 protein is CASSTVTTGSYGYTF. In DNA, the CDR3 is TGTGCCAGCAGTACCGTGACCACAGGGTCGTATGGCTACACCTTC.

This clone was found once. J is TRBJ2-7 and V is TRBV6-5, with TRBD1 matching over 7 bases. The CDR3 is made up of 14 amino acids. Trimming cost V 6 bases and J 6 bases; bases outside gene matches: 11. Germline V gene sequence: CDR1 MNHEY, CDR2 SVGAGI. The CDR3 DNA reads TGTGCCAGCAGACACACCAGGACAGGTGGCGAGCAGTACTTC. As protein: CASRHTRTGGEQYF.